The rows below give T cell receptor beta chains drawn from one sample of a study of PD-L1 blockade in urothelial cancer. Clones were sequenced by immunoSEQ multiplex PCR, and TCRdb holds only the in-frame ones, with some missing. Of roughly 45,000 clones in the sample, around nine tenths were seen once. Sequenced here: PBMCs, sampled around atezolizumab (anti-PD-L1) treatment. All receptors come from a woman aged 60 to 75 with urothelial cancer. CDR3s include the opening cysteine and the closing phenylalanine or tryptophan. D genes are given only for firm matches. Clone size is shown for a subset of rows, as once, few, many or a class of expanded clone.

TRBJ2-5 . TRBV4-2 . TGTGCCAGCAGCCCCGGGGGGCAGGAGACCCAGTACTTC CASSPGGQETQYF
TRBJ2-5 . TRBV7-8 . TGTGCCAGCAGCTTAGTGGGGGGTGCCCAAGAGACCCAGTACTTC CASSLVGGAQETQYF
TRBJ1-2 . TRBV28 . TGTGCCAGCAGGGAACCGGGACTGAACTATGGCTACACCTTC CASREPGLNYGYTF
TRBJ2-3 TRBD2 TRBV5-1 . TGCGCCAGCAGCTTTGGTGGCGGGAGGGCCACAGATACGCAGTATTTT CASSFGGGRATDTQYF
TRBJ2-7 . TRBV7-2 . TGTGCCAGCAGCTCTCACAGGGGAGGCTACGAGCAGTACTTC CASSSHRGGYEQYF
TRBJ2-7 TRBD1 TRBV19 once TGTGCCAGTAGTATGTTCGGGACAGGCGTCTACGAGCAGTACTTC CASSMFGTGVYEQYF
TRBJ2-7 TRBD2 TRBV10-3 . TGTGCCATCAGTGGGGGGGGACTACACTACGAGCAGTACTTC CAISGGGLHYEQYF
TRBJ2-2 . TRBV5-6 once TGTGCCAGCACCGCGTGGGGGGAGCTGTTTTTT CASTAWGELFF
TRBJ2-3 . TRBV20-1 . TGCAGTGTTAGCATTCCAGATACGCAGTATTTT CSVSIPDTQYF
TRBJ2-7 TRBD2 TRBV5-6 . TGTGCCAGCAGCTTCCCTAGCGGGGGAGACTACGAGCAGTACTTC CASSFPSGGDYEQYF
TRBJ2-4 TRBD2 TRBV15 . TGTGCCACCAGCAGAGAGGCAGAAGCGGGGGCGAACCTCCGCGCCAAAAACATTCAGTACTTC CATSREAEAGANLRAKNIQYF
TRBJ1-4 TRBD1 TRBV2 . TGTGCCAGCAGTCCTCAGGGGGTATTAGTAGATGAAAAACTGTTTTTT CASSPQGVLVDEKLFF
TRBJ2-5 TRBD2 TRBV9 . TGTGCCAGCAGCCTTGGGACTAGCGGGGAGGAGACCCAGTACTTC CASSLGTSGEETQYF
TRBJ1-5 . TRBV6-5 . TGTGCCAGCAAGGGGGGGGATCAGCCCCAGCATTTT CASKGGDQPQHF
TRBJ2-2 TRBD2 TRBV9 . TGTGCCAGCACCCGGGCTAGCGGTAACACCGGGGAGCTGTTTTTT CASTRASGNTGELFF
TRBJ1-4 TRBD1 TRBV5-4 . TGTGCCAGCAGCCGAAGACAGGGTGGTAATGAAAAACTGTTTTTT CASSRRQGGNEKLFF
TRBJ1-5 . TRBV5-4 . TGTGCCAGCAGCTTGGAAGGGAGGGATCAGCCCCAGCATTTT CASSLEGRDQPQHF
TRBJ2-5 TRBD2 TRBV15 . TGTGCCACCAGCAGCGGGACTAGCGGGACCAGCATCCAAGAGACCCAGTACTTC CATSSGTSGTSIQETQYF
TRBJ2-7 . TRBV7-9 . TGTGCCAGCAGGCTTCGCGGGGGCGAAATCTACGAGCAGTACTTC CASRLRGGEIYEQYF
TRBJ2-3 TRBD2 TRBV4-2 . TGTGCCAGCAGCCAAGTCATTAGCGGGGGGTCAGATACGCAGTATTTT CASSQVISGGSDTQYF
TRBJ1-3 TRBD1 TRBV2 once TGTGCCAGCAGTGAAACGGACAGGGGGGTACACACCATATATTTT CASSETDRGVHTIYF
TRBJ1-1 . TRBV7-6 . TGTGCCAGCAGCTTAGCGACCGGGGTGAACACTGAAGCTTTCTTT CASSLATGVNTEAFF
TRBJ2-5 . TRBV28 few TGTGCCAGCAGGGGCGGGATAGGGGAGACCCAGTACTTC CASRGGIGETQYF
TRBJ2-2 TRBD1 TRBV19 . TGTGCCAGTAGTATAGACGGGACAGGGGATTTGAGCACCGGGGAGCTGTTTTTT CASSIDGTGDLSTGELFF
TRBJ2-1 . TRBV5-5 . TGTGCCAGCAGCTTGGCCCCGGCCGGAGACCCTTACAATGAGCAGTTCTTC CASSLAPAGDPYNEQFF
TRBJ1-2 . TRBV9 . TGTGCCAGCAGCGTAGGAGTCTATGGCTACACCTTC CASSVGVYGYTF
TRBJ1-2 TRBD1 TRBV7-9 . TGTGCCAGCAGCTTAAGCGGACAGGATGGCTACACCTTC CASSLSGQDGYTF
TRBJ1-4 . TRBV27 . TGTGCCAGCAGTTTCCAGGGAGGCGAAAAACTGTTTTTT CASSFQGGEKLFF
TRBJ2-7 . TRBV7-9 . TGTGCCAGCAGCGTCCTAACCTACGAGCAGTACTTC CASSVLTYEQYF
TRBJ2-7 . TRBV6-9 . TGTGCCAGCAGTTATCGGGGTGTCCACGAGCAGTACTTC CASSYRGVHEQYF
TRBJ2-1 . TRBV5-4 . TGTGCCAGCAGCCTGGACTACTCTCTTTACAATGAGCAGTTCTTC CASSLDYSLYNEQFF
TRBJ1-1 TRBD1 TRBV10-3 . TGTGCCAGCCGGACGCCGGGACAGGGGATGAACACTGAAGCTTTCTTT CASRTPGQGMNTEAFF
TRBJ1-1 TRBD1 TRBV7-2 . TGTGCCAGCAGCTTACAGGGGGCGAGCACTGAAGCTTTCTTT CASSLQGASTEAFF
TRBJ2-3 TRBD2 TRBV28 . TGTGCCAGCAGTTTCACCCTGACTAGCGGGAGATCCGGCGCGGATACGCAGTATTTT CASSFTLTSGRSGADTQYF
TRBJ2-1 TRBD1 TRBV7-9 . TGTGCCAGCAGCTTAGAGGGGACAGGACTCAATGAGCAGTTCTTC CASSLEGTGLNEQFF
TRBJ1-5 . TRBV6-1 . TGTGCCAGCGTGACAGTGATGGGCAATCAGCCCCAGCATTTT CASVTVMGNQPQHF
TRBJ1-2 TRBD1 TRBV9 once TGTGCCAGCACCCTCACGGGACAGGGGTATGGCTACACCTTC CASTLTGQGYGYTF
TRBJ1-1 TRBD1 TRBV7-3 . TGTGCCAGCAGCTTAAGGCCAGGGGGGCAGAAATCGGTACTAAACACTGAAGCTTTCTTT CASSLRPGGQKSVLNTEAFF
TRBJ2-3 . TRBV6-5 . TGTGCCAGCAACGAGGCAGATACGCAGTATTTT CASNEADTQYF
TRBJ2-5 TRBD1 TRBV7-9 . TGTGCCAGCAGCTTAGGGGGGACAGGGCCTAGAGAGACCCAGTACTTC CASSLGGTGPRETQYF
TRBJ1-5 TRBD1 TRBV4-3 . TGCGCCAGCAGCCAAGACTGGCCCACAGGGGGGAATCAGCCCCAGCATTTT CASSQDWPTGGNQPQHF
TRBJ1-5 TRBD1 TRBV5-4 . TGTGCCAGCAGCACGGGGACAGGGAGAAATCAGCCCCAGCATTTT CASSTGTGRNQPQHF
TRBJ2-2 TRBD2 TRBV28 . TGTGCCAGCAGGCTGGCGGGAGTTAGCGTGAACACCGGGGAGCTGTTTTTT CASRLAGVSVNTGELFF
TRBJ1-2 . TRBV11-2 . TGTGCCAGCAGCTTAGGGACATGGTATGGCTACACCTTC CASSLGTWYGYTF
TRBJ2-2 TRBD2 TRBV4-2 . TGTGCCAGCAGCCAAGATCCGCGGGGGGGGTCCTCCGGGGAGCTGTTTTTT CASSQDPRGGSSGELFF
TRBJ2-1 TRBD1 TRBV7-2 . TGTGCCAGCAGCTCGGACAGGGGGCATTACAATGAGCAGTTCTTC CASSSDRGHYNEQFF
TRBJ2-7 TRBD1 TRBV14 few TGTGCCAGCAGCCAACGGCCGGGACAGGGACCCTACGAGCAGTACTTC CASSQRPGQGPYEQYF
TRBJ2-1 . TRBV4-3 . TGCGCCAGCAGCCAAGAATTCGGCGGGCTGAGCTCCTACAATGAGCAGTTCTTC CASSQEFGGLSSYNEQFF
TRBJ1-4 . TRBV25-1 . TGTGCCAGCAGTGAACGGGCAGGGGTTAATGAAAAACTGTTTTTT CASSERAGVNEKLFF
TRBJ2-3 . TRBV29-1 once TGCAGCATTTCCGGGGATCCAGATACGCAGTATTTT CSISGDPDTQYF
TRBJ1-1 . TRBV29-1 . TGCAGCGTGTCCGGGACATTGGGGAACCGGGACACTGAAGCTTTCTTT CSVSGTLGNRDTEAFF
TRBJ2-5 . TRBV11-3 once TGTGCCAGCAGCTTATACCGTCTCCCGGGGGACCAAGAGACCCAGTACTTC CASSLYRLPGDQETQYF